This T cell receptor (beta chain) derives from a study of CD8 T cells in ankylosing spondylitis. TCRdb passed the 5' RACE reads through MiXCR, listing each CDR3 protein once. The data hold over 100,000 distinct CDR3 sequences, with over 9.5% observed a single time. The TCR was taken from a female donor with ankylosing spondylitis or in good health (not recorded which). The sample taken for sequencing was blood, either unsorted or a sorted T cell fraction (not recorded which).

The CDR3 DNA reads TGTGCCATCAAGGACAGCCTCGAGCAGTACTTC. Translating gives CAIKDSLEQYF. V gene TRBV10-3 combines with J gene TRBJ2-7; D might be TRBD1 (6 bases). V lost 7 bases and J lost 6, with 10 bases in between. In germline, CDR1 is ENHRY, CDR2 SYGVKD. The CDR3 totals 11 residues.